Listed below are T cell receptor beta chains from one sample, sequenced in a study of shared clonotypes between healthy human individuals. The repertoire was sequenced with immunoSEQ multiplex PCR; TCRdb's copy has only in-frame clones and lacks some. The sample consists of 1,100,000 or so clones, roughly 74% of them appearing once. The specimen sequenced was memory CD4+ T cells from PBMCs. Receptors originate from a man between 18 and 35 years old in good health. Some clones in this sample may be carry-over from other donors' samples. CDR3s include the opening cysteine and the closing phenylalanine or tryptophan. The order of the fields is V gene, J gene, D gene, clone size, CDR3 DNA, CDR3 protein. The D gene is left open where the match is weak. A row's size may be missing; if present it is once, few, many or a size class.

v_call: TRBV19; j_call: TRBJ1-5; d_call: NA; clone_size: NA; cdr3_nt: TGTGCCAGTAGTACAACCCTCGGGGGCAGCAATCAGCCCCAGCATTTT; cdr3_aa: CASSTTLGGSNQPQHF
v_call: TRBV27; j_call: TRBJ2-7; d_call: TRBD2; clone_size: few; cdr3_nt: TGTGCCAGCAGCGGTAGACTAGCGGGTAGAAACGAGCAGTACTTC; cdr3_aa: CASSGRLAGRNEQYF
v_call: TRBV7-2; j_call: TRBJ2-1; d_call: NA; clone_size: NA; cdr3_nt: TGTGCCAGCAGCTCACCGACACTATTGAATGAGCAGTTCTTC; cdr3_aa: CASSSPTLLNEQFF
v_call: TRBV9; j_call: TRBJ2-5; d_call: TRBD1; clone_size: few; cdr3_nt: TGTGCCAGCAGCAAGGGACAGAACCAAGAGACCCAGTACTTC; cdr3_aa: CASSKGQNQETQYF
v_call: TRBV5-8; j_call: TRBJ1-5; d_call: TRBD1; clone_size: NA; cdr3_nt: TGTGCCAGCACCACTCAGGGGGCTAGGCAGCCCCAGCATTTT; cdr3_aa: CASTTQGARQPQHF
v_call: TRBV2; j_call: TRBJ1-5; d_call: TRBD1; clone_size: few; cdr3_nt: TGTGCCAGCAAGGGACAGGTTCATCAGCCCCAGCATTTT; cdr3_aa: CASKGQVHQPQHF
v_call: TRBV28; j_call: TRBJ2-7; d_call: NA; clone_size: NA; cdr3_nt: TGTGCCACCAAAAGGGGGGATCGTGGCTACGAGCAGTACTTC; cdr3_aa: CATKRGDRGYEQYF
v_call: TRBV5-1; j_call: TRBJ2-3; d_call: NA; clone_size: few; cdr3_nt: TGCGCCAGCAGCTTGGGGACAGCCACAGATACGCAGTATTTT; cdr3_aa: CASSLGTATDTQYF
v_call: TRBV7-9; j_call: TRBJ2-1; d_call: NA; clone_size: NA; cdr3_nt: TGTGCCAGCAGCCTCCTGGGGCCCTACAATGAGCAGTTCTTC; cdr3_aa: CASSLLGPYNEQFF
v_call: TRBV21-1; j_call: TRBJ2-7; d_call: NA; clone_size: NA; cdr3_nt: TGTGCCAGCAGCACAAACAGGGGGCCAGGGGACGAGCAGTACTTC; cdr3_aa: CASSTNRGPGDEQYF
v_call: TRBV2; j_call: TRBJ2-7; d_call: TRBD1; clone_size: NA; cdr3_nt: TGTGCCAGCAGTAGGTTAGGGGGCGCGATGGTTGGCGAGCAGTACTTC; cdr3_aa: CASSRLGGAMVGEQYF
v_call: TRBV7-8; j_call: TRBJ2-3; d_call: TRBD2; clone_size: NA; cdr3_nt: TGTGCCAGCAGCTTAGAGCTAGCGGGAGGAACAGATACGCAGTATTTT; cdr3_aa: CASSLELAGGTDTQYF
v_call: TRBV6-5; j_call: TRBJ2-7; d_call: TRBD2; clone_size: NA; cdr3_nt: TGTGCCAGCAGATGGACTAGCGGGGGCTACGAGCAGTACTTC; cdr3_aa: CASRWTSGGYEQYF